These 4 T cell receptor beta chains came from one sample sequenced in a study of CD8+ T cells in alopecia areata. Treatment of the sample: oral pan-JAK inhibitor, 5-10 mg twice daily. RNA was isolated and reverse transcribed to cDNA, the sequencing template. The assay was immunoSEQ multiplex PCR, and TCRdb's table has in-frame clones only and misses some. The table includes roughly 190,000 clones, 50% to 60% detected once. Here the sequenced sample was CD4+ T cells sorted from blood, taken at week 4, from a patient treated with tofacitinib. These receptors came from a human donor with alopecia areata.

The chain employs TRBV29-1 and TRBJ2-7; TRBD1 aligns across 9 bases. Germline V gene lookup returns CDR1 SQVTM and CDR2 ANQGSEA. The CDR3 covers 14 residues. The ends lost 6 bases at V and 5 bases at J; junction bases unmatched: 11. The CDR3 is CSVGPLQGANEQYF. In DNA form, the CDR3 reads TGCAGCGTAGGTCCATTACAGGGGGCAAACGAGCAGTACTTC.

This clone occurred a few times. The DNA for the CDR3 is TGTGCCAGCAGAAAGGACAGGGGCGAAGCCAACGTCCTGACTTTC. Encoded protein: CASRKDRGEANVLTF. The J gene is TRBJ2-6, the V gene TRBV27, with TRBD1 matching over 9 bases. J lost 7 bases, V lost 6 bases, and 7 bases had no gene match. The CDR3 spans 15 residues. Germline V gene lookup returns CDR1 MNHEY and CDR2 SMNVEV (reference sequence).

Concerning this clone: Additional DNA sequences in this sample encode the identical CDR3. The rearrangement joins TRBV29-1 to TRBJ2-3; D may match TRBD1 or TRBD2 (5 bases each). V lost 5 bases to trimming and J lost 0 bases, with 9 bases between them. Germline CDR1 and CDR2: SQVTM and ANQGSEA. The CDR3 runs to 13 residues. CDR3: CSVRGRSTDTQYF. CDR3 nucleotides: TGCAGCGTTCGGGGCAGAAGCACAGATACGCAGTATTTT.

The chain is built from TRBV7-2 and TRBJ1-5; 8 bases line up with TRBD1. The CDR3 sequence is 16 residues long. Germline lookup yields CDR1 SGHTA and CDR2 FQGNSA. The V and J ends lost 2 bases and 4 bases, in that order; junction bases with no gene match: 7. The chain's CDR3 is CASSLFSTGENQPQHF. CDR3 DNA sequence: TGTGCCAGCAGCTTATTTTCGACAGGGGAAAATCAGCCCCAGCATTTT.